Presented here are 16 T cell receptor beta chains from one specimen sequenced in a study of cytomegalovirus exposure and HLA in healthy donors. PCR involved 60 Vbeta and 13 Jbeta primers. Sequencing was performed with immunoSEQ multiplex PCR; in TCRdb, only in-frame clones are kept and a portion is missing. Of 150,000 or so clones listed, roughly 80% are singletons. Sequencing was carried out using PBMCs. These receptors originate from a male donor in good health and CMV-seronegative.

This clone has just one count. CDR3 DNA sequence: TGTGCCAGCTCACCTCTCAAGAAAAGGGAGGAAGGCTACACCTTC. The encoded protein is CASSPLKKREEGYTF. The rearrangement links TRBV18 to TRBJ1-2; D is ambiguous. The CDR3 loop spans 15 amino acids. V was trimmed by 3 bases and J by 8 bases, leaving 19 bases between them. Germline CDR1 KGHSH, CDR2 LQKENI.

The V call is TRBV7-2, the J call TRBJ2-1; the D gene is possibly TRBD2 (5 bases). V was clipped by 4 bases and J by 8 bases, with 21 bases between them. CDR1 is SGHTA, CDR2 FQGNSA, per germline. The CDR3 length is 16 residues. The CDR3 loop reads CASSSPSYPKRDEQFF. The CDR3 nucleotides read TGTGCCAGCAGCTCCCCGTCCTACCCTAAGAGGGATGAGCAGTTCTTC.

The CDR3 coding sequence is TGTGCCAGCAGCGTAGGGGACAGGGGCTACAATGAGCAGTTCTTC. Amino acids: CASSVGDRGYNEQFF. The chain has TRBV9 and TRBJ2-1; 10 bases are shared with TRBD1. This CDR3 is 15 amino acids long. Germline CDR1 SGDLS, CDR2 YYNGEE. V lost 0 bases and J lost 3; bases outside the gene matches: 0.

V usage is TRBV7-9 and J usage is TRBJ1-5, with 7 bases identical to TRBD1. The CDR3 is 15 residues long. Trimming took 5 bases from V and 6 from J; bases not matched to a gene: 10. The germline V gene encodes CDR1 SEHNR and CDR2 FQNEAQ (reference sequence). The CDR3 loop is CASSRLEGGGQPQHF. CDR3 nucleotides: TGTGCCAGCAGCCGATTGGAAGGGGGCGGTCAGCCCCAGCATTTT.

This rearrangement joins TRBV7-3 to TRBJ2-1; 9 positions match TRBD1. J gave up 7 bases and V 5 bases, and 12 bases lay outside the gene matches. This CDR3 has 16 amino acids. CDR1 SGHTA and CDR2 FQGTGA come from the germline V gene. The CDR3 bases are TGTGCCAGCAGCACCCGGGACAGGGTCGTTGGTAATGAGCAGTTCTTC. This translates into CASSTRDRVVGNEQFF. The full variable domain, rest sourced from reference TRBV7-3 and TRBJ2-1, is GAGVSQTPSNKVTEKGKYVELRCDPISGHTALYWYRQSLGQGPEFLIYFQGTGAADDSGLPNDRFFAVRPEGSVSTLKIQRTERGDSAVYLCASSTRDRVVGNEQFFGPGTRLTVL.

J is TRBJ2-7 and V is TRBV27, with D possibly matching TRBD1 (5 bases). V was cut by 1 base and J by 7 bases, with 11 bases left in between. Germline V gene lookup returns CDR1 MNHEY and CDR2 SMNVEV (reference sequence). The CDR3 is 13 amino acids. CDR3 in DNA: TGTGCCAGCAGTTTATATAGTCGACAGGAGCAGTACTTC. It yields the protein CASSLYSRQEQYF.

This clone was seen a handful of times. The chain is built from TRBV6-6 and TRBJ1-3; 7 positions match TRBD1. There are 15 residues in the CDR3. Germline V gene sequence: CDR1 MNHNY, CDR2 SVGAGI (reference sequence). V shed 8 bases and J 9 bases; nucleotides not matched to a gene: 16. The CDR3 here is CASHLGDDRVATIYF. CDR3 coding DNA: TGTGCCAGCCACCTGGGGGACGACAGGGTTGCCACCATATATTTT.

This chain uses TRBV11-2 with TRBJ2-5; tentatively, D is TRBD2 (7 bases). CDR3 size: 16 residues. The V gene's germline CDR1 is SGHAT and CDR2 FQNNGV. The V end was cut by 0 bases, the J end by 5 bases, with 16 bases between. This CDR3 is CASSLEARGGVETQYF. The CDR3 DNA reads as TGTGCCAGCAGCTTAGAGGCTAGGGGGGGTGTGGAGACCCAGTACTTC. Full variable domain (missing parts from reference TRBV11-2 and TRBJ2-5): EAGVAQSPRYKIIEKRQSVAFWCNPISGHATLYWYQQILGQGPKLLIQFQNNGVVDDSQLPKDRFSAERLKGVDSTLKIQPAKLEDSAVYLCASSLEARGGVETQYFGPGTRLLVL.

In this sample, this clone turned up a few times. The CDR3 DNA follows: TGTGCCAGCAGGGACAGGGAGTCGGGAGAGACCCAGTACTTC. Translating gives CASRDRESGETQYF. The rearrangement links TRBV2 to TRBJ2-5; 8 nucleotides align to TRBD1. The CDR3 length is 14 residues. V lost 6 bases to trimming and J lost 4 bases; unmatched junction nucleotides: 7. Germline CDR1 reads SNHLY; CDR2 reads FYNNEI.

V is TRBV18 and J is TRBJ2-7, with D possibly being TRBD1 (6 bases). Germline values: CDR1 KGHSH, CDR2 LQKENI. Trimming removed 3 bases at V and 3 bases at J, with 12 bases between. This CDR3 region has 14 residues. The CDR3 DNA reads TGTGCCAGCTCACCGCAGGGACACCTCTACGAGCAGTACTTC. Encoded protein: CASSPQGHLYEQYF.

In this sample, this clone turned up once. The chain carries TRBV7-9 and TRBJ1-5; possibly TRBD1 for D (5 bases). Germline V lookup: CDR1 SEHNR, CDR2 FQNEAQ (reference sequence). Trimming removed 4 bases from V and 0 bases from J, with 10 bases in between. CDR3 length: 15 residues. CDR3: CASSSGTNSNQPQHF. The CDR3 DNA reads as TGTGCCAGCAGCTCAGGGACTAATAGCAATCAGCCCCAGCATTTT.

This chain links TRBV13 with TRBJ2-7, with TRBD1 matching over 9 bases. The CDR3 contains 15 residues. Germline V lookup: CDR1 PRHDT, CDR2 FYEKMQ (reference sequence). Trimming at V came to 5 bases and at J to 5 bases, leaving 10 bases not matched to a gene. The CDR3 coding sequence is TGTGCCAGCAGCCAGGCCGGGACAGGGACCCACGAGCAGTACTTC. It specifies CASSQAGTGTHEQYF.

V is TRBV14 and J is TRBJ1-4; the D gene is possibly TRBD1 (6 bases). Germline loops: CDR1 SGHDN, CDR2 FVKESK. Trimming took off 2 bases at V and 6 bases at J, with 13 bases between the two ends. This CDR3 comprises 15 residues. The chain's CDR3 is CASSQHRVGDEKLFF. CDR3 nucleotides: TGTGCCAGCAGCCAACACAGGGTAGGCGATGAAAAACTGTTTTTT.

As to this clone: The sample contains more than one DNA sequence encoding this CDR3. The rearrangement joins TRBV7-9 to TRBJ1-3; 7 nucleotides agree with TRBD1. The CDR3 consists of 15 residues. The V gene's germline CDR1 is SEHNR and CDR2 FQNEAQ (reference sequence). The trim removed 1 base at V and 0 bases at J, leaving 0 bases unmatched. CDR3 in DNA: TGTGCCAGCAGCTTAGGACAGGGCTCTGGAAACACCATATATTTT. It translates to CASSLGQGSGNTIYF.

On this clone: Additional DNA sequences in this sample encode the identical CDR3. This chain uses TRBV19 with TRBJ2-7; TRBD1 aligns across 8 bases. This CDR3 is 14 amino acids long. CDR1 LNHDA and CDR2 SQIVND come from the germline V gene (reference sequence). The junction had 0 bases not matched to a gene; V was cut back by 1 base and J by 1 base. Here the CDR3 reads CASSIGQGSYEQYF. Written as DNA, the CDR3 is TGTGCCAGTAGTATAGGACAGGGGTCCTACGAGCAGTACTTC.

The chain is built from TRBV6-6 and TRBJ2-3, with D unresolved. V was cut by 5 bases and J by 2 bases, with 8 bases left in between. Germline values: CDR1 MNHNY, CDR2 SVGAGI (reference sequence). This CDR3 has 13 amino acids. The CDR3 loop reads CASSLDPTDTQYF. CDR3 DNA: TGTGCCAGCAGTCTAGACCCCACAGATACGCAGTATTTT.